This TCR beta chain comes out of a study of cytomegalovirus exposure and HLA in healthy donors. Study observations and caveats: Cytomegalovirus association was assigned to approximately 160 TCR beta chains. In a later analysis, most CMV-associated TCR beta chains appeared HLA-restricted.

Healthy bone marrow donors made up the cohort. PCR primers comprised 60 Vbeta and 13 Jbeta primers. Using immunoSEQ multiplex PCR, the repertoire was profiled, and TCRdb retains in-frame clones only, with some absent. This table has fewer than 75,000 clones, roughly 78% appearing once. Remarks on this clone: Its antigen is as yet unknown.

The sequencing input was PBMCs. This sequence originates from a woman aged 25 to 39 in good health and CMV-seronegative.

CDR3 residues: CAWRETGLGNQPQHF. The CDR3 region has the DNA TGTGCCTGGAGGGAAACAGGGTTGGGCAATCAGCCCCAGCATTTT. V usage is TRBV30 and J usage is TRBJ1-5; a possible D gene is TRBD1 (6 bases). Germline assignment: CDR1 GTSNPN and CDR2 SVGIG (reference sequence). V lost 3 bases, J lost 2 bases, and 14 bases lay in between. This CDR3 is built from 15 residues.